This TCR beta chain was recovered during a study of cytomegalovirus exposure and HLA in healthy donors. Study results and limitations: In a later analysis, at a false discovery rate of 0.05, 15,000 to 20,000 TCR beta sequences matched HLA alleles. A later analysis reported that several of the most significant clusters appeared to be linked to common viral pathogens, among them Epstein-Barr virus. The later analysis indicated that the majority of CMV-associated TCR beta chains appeared HLA-restricted.

With 60 Vbeta and 13 Jbeta primers, the PCR was carried out. The data were produced by immunoSEQ multiplex PCR, yet TCRdb's version contains in-frame clones alone and is incomplete. The table lists about 110,000 clones, 65% to 75% of them singletons, with 4% to 5.5% in the top ten. CDR1 is SGHVS and CDR2 is FNYEAQ in the germline V gene. Trimming shortened V by 5 bases and J by 0 bases, and 14 bases separated the two germline ends. This CDR3 has 15 amino acids. For this clone: Its antigen is not known.

The V and J genes are TRBV7-6 and TRBJ2-7, with D possibly matching TRBD1 (6 bases). The receptor comes from a man in his thirties or forties in good health and CMV-seropositive. The material sequenced was PBMCs. DNA for the CDR3: TGTGCCAGCAGCAGGAACAGGGAGAGCTCCTACGAGCAGTACTTC. Protein product: CASSRNRESSYEQYF. Filled out from reference TRBV7-6 and TRBJ2-7, the complete variable domain reads GAGVSQSPRYKVTKRGQDVALRCDPISGHVSLYWYRQALGQGPEFLTYFNYEAQQDKSGLPNDRFSAERPEGSISTLTIQRTEQRDSAMYRCASSRNRESSYEQYFGPGTRLTVT.